Listed below are T cell receptor beta chains from one sample, sequenced in a study of cytomegalovirus exposure and HLA in healthy donors. The table came from immunoSEQ multiplex PCR; TCRdb's copy has only in-frame clones and leaves some out. The table has 160,000 or so clones, over 70% seen once; the top ten hold over 1.5%. The sequencing sample was made of PBMCs. The source is a woman under 30 in good health and CMV-seronegative. Both conserved end residues are part of each CDR3. D genes are given only for firm matches. Size tells how often a clone was seen (once, few, many) or the class of an expanded clone, and some rows leave it out.

clone size: few; V gene: TRBV7-8; D gene: NA; J gene: TRBJ1-5; CDR3 DNA: TGTGCCAGCACCACCGGCCGGGGTCAGCCCCAGCATTTT; CDR3 protein: CASTTGRGQPQHF
clone size: once; V gene: TRBV7-3; D gene: TRBD1; J gene: TRBJ2-7; CDR3 DNA: TGTGCCAGCAGCTTAATGGGGACAGGGGGCTACGAGCAGTACTTC; CDR3 protein: CASSLMGTGGYEQYF
clone size: few; V gene: TRBV6-1; D gene: TRBD1; J gene: TRBJ1-2; CDR3 DNA: TGTGCCAACCGGGACAGGAATAACTATGGCTACACCTTC; CDR3 protein: CANRDRNNYGYTF
clone size: few; V gene: TRBV6-1; D gene: NA; J gene: TRBJ1-4; CDR3 DNA: TGTGCCAGCACTCCCGGCAGGGAATTGCGTAAACTGTTTTTT; CDR3 protein: CASTPGRELRKLFF
clone size: NA; V gene: TRBV2; D gene: NA; J gene: TRBJ2-7; CDR3 DNA: TGTGCCAGCAGGCGGAGCTCCTACGAGCAGTACTTC; CDR3 protein: CASRRSSYEQYF
clone size: NA; V gene: TRBV14; D gene: TRBD1; J gene: TRBJ1-1; CDR3 DNA: TGTGCCAGCAGCCACCTGACGGGGACAGGGGGTAATCGGGCTTTCTTT; CDR3 protein: CASSHLTGTGGNRAFF
clone size: NA; V gene: TRBV7-9; D gene: NA; J gene: TRBJ2-3; CDR3 DNA: TGTGCCAGCAGCGACACAGGGAAAACAGATACGCAGTATTTT; CDR3 protein: CASSDTGKTDTQYF
clone size: NA; V gene: TRBV9; D gene: NA; J gene: TRBJ2-7; CDR3 DNA: TGTGCCAGCAGCGTAGAAGATTCCTACGAGCAGTACTTC; CDR3 protein: CASSVEDSYEQYF
clone size: NA; V gene: TRBV7-6; D gene: NA; J gene: TRBJ1-1; CDR3 DNA: TGTGCCAGCAGCGTTTACAGGGAGAGTAACACTGAAGCTTTCTTT; CDR3 protein: CASSVYRESNTEAFF
clone size: NA; V gene: TRBV10-3; D gene: NA; J gene: TRBJ1-1; CDR3 DNA: TGTGCCATCAAGGGTTCGGGAGGGAGGGCGAACACTGAAGCTTTCTTT; CDR3 protein: CAIKGSGGRANTEAFF
clone size: NA; V gene: TRBV5-6; D gene: NA; J gene: TRBJ1-2; CDR3 DNA: TGTGCCAGCAGCTTAGGCGGGCCTCGTGGCTACACCTTC; CDR3 protein: CASSLGGPRGYTF
clone size: NA; V gene: TRBV19; D gene: TRBD1; J gene: TRBJ2-1; CDR3 DNA: TGTGCCAGTAGTATATTGTTAGTGGGACAGGGCTCCTACAATGAGCAGTTCTTC; CDR3 protein: CASSILLVGQGSYNEQFF
clone size: NA; V gene: TRBV5-4; D gene: NA; J gene: TRBJ2-3; CDR3 DNA: TGTGCCAGCAGCTTGGGGTCAACAGGGATTAGGGTCTTCACAGATACGCAGTATTTT; CDR3 protein: CASSLGSTGIRVFTDTQYF
clone size: NA; V gene: TRBV5-4; D gene: NA; J gene: TRBJ2-1; CDR3 DNA: TGTGCCAGCAGCTCTGACTATAAGCAGTTCTTC; CDR3 protein: CASSSDYKQFF
clone size: NA; V gene: TRBV5-1; D gene: TRBD2; J gene: TRBJ2-3; CDR3 DNA: TGCGCCAGCAGCGCACAGACTAGCGGAAGCACAGATACGCAGTATTTT; CDR3 protein: CASSAQTSGSTDTQYF
clone size: NA; V gene: TRBV28; D gene: NA; J gene: TRBJ2-7; CDR3 DNA: TGTGCCAGCAGTCCCAGATACGAGCAGTACTTC; CDR3 protein: CASSPRYEQYF
clone size: once; V gene: TRBV19; D gene: TRBD2; J gene: TRBJ2-7; CDR3 DNA: TGTGCCAGTAGTCGAATAGCGGGGGGAAGCTCCTACGAGCAGTACTTC; CDR3 protein: CASSRIAGGSSYEQYF
clone size: NA; V gene: TRBV9; D gene: TRBD2; J gene: TRBJ2-1; CDR3 DNA: TGTGCCAGCAGCCCCCGAGGAGGGAGGGTCGGTGAGCAGTTCTTC; CDR3 protein: CASSPRGGRVGEQFF
clone size: NA; V gene: TRBV19; D gene: NA; J gene: TRBJ1-2; CDR3 DNA: TGTGCCAGTAGTATTGAGGTTCGAGGTGACAGAGGCGGCTACACCTTC; CDR3 protein: CASSIEVRGDRGGYTF
clone size: NA; V gene: TRBV19; D gene: NA; J gene: TRBJ1-1; CDR3 DNA: TGTGCCAGTAGTCCCCAGGGGATCGCTGAAGCTTTCTTT; CDR3 protein: CASSPQGIAEAFF